These 13 T cell receptor beta chains were sequenced from one sample in a study of blood T cell repertoires in COVID-19. Libraries were prepared by immunoSEQ multiplex PCR; TCRdb keeps only in-frame clonotypes and omits some of them. The sample includes hundreds of thousands of clones, more than 60% seen only once; the top ten take about 4%. Sequenced sample: peripheral blood. These TCRs come from a woman aged 35 to 49 with active or convalescent COVID-19.

V is TRBV7-9 and J is TRBJ2-4; tentative D call: TRBD1 (6 bases). Germline V lookup: CDR1 SEHNR, CDR2 FQNEAQ (reference sequence). The length of the CDR3 is 14 residues. Trimming removed 1 base from V and 5 bases from J, with 9 bases in between. Here the CDR3 DNA reads TGTGCCAGCAGCTTAGGACAGGCCCAAAACATTCAGTACTTC. Translation: CASSLGQAQNIQYF. The complete variable domain, with remaining parts taken from reference TRBV7-9 and TRBJ2-4, reads DTGVSQNPRHKITKRGQNVTFRCDPISEHNRLYWYRQTLGQGPEFLTYFQNEAQLEKSRLLSDRFSAERPKGSFSTLEIQRTEQGDSAMYLCASSLGQAQNIQYFGAGTRLSVL.

This clone came up once. This rearrangement joins TRBV6-5 to TRBJ1-6; tentatively, D is TRBD1 (5 bases). The CDR3 loop spans 15 amino acids. V shed 2 bases and J shed 9 bases, with 14 bases lying between them. Germline lookup yields CDR1 MNHEY and CDR2 SVGAGI. The CDR3: CASSYGQGISSPLHF. CDR3 in DNA: TGTGCCAGCAGTTACGGGCAGGGTATTAGTTCACCCCTCCACTTT.

The chain has TRBV20-1 and TRBJ1-2, with D perhaps matching TRBD1 (5 bases). V lost 6 bases and J lost 10, with 12 bases in between. The CDR3 spans 10 residues. Looked up from germline, CDR1 is DFQATT and CDR2 is SNEGSKA (reference sequence). CDR3 in amino acids: CSASDSFYTF. The CDR3 region has the DNA TGCAGTGCAAGCGACAGTTTCTACACCTTC.

The CDR3 DNA sequence: TGTGCCAGCAGCTTGCGGCAGGGGGCAAGCAATCAGCCCCAGCATTTT. Protein sequence: CASSLRQGASNQPQHF. The V gene is TRBV5-8, the J gene TRBJ1-5, with TRBD1 matching 8 bases. V shed 1 base and J 1 base; nucleotides not matched to a gene: 4. The CDR3 length is 16 residues. Germline CDR1 and CDR2: SGHTS and YDEGEE.

The chain carries TRBV29-1 and TRBJ1-5; 7 positions match TRBD1. V lost 7 bases and J lost 1; bases outside the gene matches: 7. CDR1 and CDR2 (germline): SQVTM, ANQGSEA. The CDR3 runs 14 residues. As DNA, the CDR3 is TGCAGCGGCACCAGGGGGAACAGCAATCAGCCCCAGCATTTT. This sequence encodes CSGTRGNSNQPQHF.

The chain employs TRBV2 and TRBJ1-2; D might be TRBD1 (6 bases). V dropped 3 bases and J dropped 7 bases, with 12 bases sitting between them. The CDR3 sequence is 13 residues long. The germline V gene has CDR1 SNHLY and CDR2 FYNNEI. Here the CDR3 DNA reads TGTGCCAGCAGTGAGGTCAGGGGTAGTGGCTACACCTTC. It yields the protein CASSEVRGSGYTF.

The chain combines TRBV12-3 or TRBV12-4 with TRBJ1-1; D is unclear. Trimming shortened V by 3 bases and J by 5 bases, and 4 bases separated the two germline ends. This CDR3 has 11 amino acids. The CDR3 loop is CASSFNTEAFF. The CDR3 coding sequence is TGTGCCAGCAGTTTTAATACTGAAGCTTTCTTT.

This clone was observed once. The rearrangement links TRBV5-8 to TRBJ1-2; no clear D. The CDR3 consists of 12 residues. V was clipped by 2 bases and J by 7 bases, with 9 bases between them. Germline assignment: CDR1 SGHTS and CDR2 YDEGEE. The CDR3 sequence: CASSLIEFGYTF. Here the CDR3 DNA reads TGTGCCAGCAGCTTAATCGAGTTTGGCTACACCTTC.

The count of this clone is one. The chain combines TRBV27 with TRBJ2-5; no firm D call. V was pared by 3 bases and J by 5 bases, with 13 bases between. Germline CDR1 is MNHEY and CDR2 is SMNVEV (reference sequence). CDR3 length: 14 amino acids. CDR3 DNA sequence: TGTGCCAGCAGTTTCGAACAGCCCTTCGAGACCCAGTACTTC. The encoded protein is CASSFEQPFETQYF.

The chain combines TRBV6-5 with TRBJ1-2; possible D gene TRBD1, 6 bases. Germline-derived CDR1 and CDR2 are MNHEY and SVGAGI. This CDR3 region has 13 residues. The V and J ends lost 7 bases and 8 bases respectively, with 17 bases between them. CDR3 in amino acids: CASTQGGGGGYTF. In DNA, the CDR3 is TGTGCCAGCACCCAAGGTGGGGGCGGCGGCTACACCTTC.

This rearrangement joins TRBV5-4 to TRBJ1-2; D is possibly TRBD1 (6 bases). Between the trimmed V and J ends, which lost 4 bases and 4 bases, there was a span of 17 bases. CDR3 length equals 15 residues. The germline V gene has CDR1 SGHNT and CDR2 YYREEE (reference sequence). DNA of the CDR3: TGTGCCAGCAGCCCCATGGACAGAAGTGTCTATGGCTACACCTTC. Protein: CASSPMDRSVYGYTF.

This chain links TRBV6-2 or TRBV6-3 with TRBJ1-5; possibly TRBD1 for D (6 bases). The CDR3 has 14 residues. The germline V gene has CDR1 MNHEY and CDR2 SVGEGT. The V end was cut by 6 bases, the J end by 6 bases, with 15 bases between. The CDR3 is CASSRDNGAQPQHF. In DNA, the CDR3 is TGTGCCAGCAGCCGGGACAACGGAGCTCAGCCCCAGCATTTT.

This chain connects TRBV6-2 or TRBV6-3 to TRBJ1-4; TRBD1 might be the D (6 bases). V lost 0 bases and J lost 0, with 11 bases in between. The CDR3 is 17 amino acids. CDR1 MNHEY and CDR2 SVGEGT come from the germline V gene. CDR3 amino acids: CASSYSQGIATNEKLFF. The CDR3 coding sequence is TGTGCCAGCAGTTACTCCCAGGGGATAGCAACTAATGAAAAACTGTTTTTT.